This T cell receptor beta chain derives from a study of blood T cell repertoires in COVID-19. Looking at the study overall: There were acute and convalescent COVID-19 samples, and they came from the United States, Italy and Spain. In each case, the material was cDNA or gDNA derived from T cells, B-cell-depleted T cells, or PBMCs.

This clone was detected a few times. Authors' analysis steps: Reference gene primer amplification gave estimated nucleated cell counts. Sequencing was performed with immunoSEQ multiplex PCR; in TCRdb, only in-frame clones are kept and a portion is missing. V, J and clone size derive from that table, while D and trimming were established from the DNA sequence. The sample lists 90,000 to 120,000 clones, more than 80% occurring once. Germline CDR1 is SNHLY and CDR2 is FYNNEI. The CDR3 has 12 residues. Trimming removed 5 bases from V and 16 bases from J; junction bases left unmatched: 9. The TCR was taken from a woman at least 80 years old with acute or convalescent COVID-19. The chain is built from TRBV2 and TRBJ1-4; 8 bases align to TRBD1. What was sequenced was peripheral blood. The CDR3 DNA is TGTGCCAGCAGTCAAACGCAGGGGGCCGGGTTTTTT. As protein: CASSQTQGAGFF.